The 18 T cell receptor beta chains below come from one sample, sequenced in a study of blood T cell repertoires in COVID-19. TCRdb's table, derived via immunoSEQ multiplex PCR, lists solely in-frame clones and lacks some. The sample has approximately 150,000 clones, about 81% seen once. Source material: peripheral blood. These receptors came from a man between 60 and 75 years old with active or convalescent COVID-19.

The CDR3 reads CASSSQELLAKNIQYF. CDR3 nucleotides: TGTGCCAGCAGCTCACAGGAATTACTAGCCAAAAACATTCAGTACTTC. The genes are TRBV7-9 and TRBJ2-4; maybe TRBD1 (5 bases). This CDR3 is built from 16 residues. In germline, CDR1 is SEHNR, CDR2 FQNEAQ (reference sequence). V was trimmed by 4 bases and J by 0 bases, leaving 13 bases between them.

V gene TRBV2 combines with J gene TRBJ2-2, with D unclear. Germline loops: CDR1 SNHLY, CDR2 FYNNEI. The CDR3 covers 13 residues. V lost 9 bases to trimming and J lost 3 bases, with 11 bases between them. This CDR3 reads CASSLSYTGELFF. In DNA form, the CDR3 reads TGTGCCAGTTCCCTCAGTTACACCGGGGAGCTGTTTTTT.

The V gene is TRBV11-2, the J gene TRBJ1-2; D possibly corresponds to TRBD1 (6 bases). Germline CDR1 and CDR2: SGHAT and FQNNGV. Trimming stripped 2 bases from V and 5 bases from J, with 12 bases between. CDR3 length: 14 residues. The CDR3 DNA sequence: TGTGCCAGCAGCTTAACCTCAGGGGTTTATGGCTACACCTTC. Translation gives CASSLTSGVYGYTF.

The chain couples TRBV29-1 to TRBJ2-4; a weak D match, TRBD1 (5 bases). With 4 bases removed from V and 7 bases from J, the gap between germline ends came to 11 bases. This CDR3 has 12 amino acids. Per germline, CDR1 SQVTM and CDR2 ANQGSEA. The CDR3 region has the DNA TGCAGCGTTGCAACTCAGGGTAACATTCAGTACTTC. Translation gives CSVATQGNIQYF.

This clone showed up just once. The chain combines TRBV28 with TRBJ1-5; 11 bases match TRBD1. The CDR3 covers 17 residues. V lost 6 bases and J lost 0; bases outside the gene matches: 7. The germline CDR1 and CDR2 sequences are MDHEN and SYDVKM. In DNA, the CDR3 is TGTGCCAGCAGGCAGGACAGGGGGCACACTAGCAATCAGCCCCAGCATTTT. Its protein is CASRQDRGHTSNQPQHF.

Remarks on this clone: Additional DNA sequences in this sample encode the identical CDR3. This chain's CDR3 is CASSLAGSYEQYF. CDR3 bases: TGTGCCAGTAGTTTGGCAGGGTCCTACGAGCAGTACTTC. V is TRBV19 and J is TRBJ2-7; possibly TRBD1 for D (5 bases). The germline CDR1 and CDR2 sequences are LNHDA and SQIVND (reference sequence). There are 13 residues in the CDR3. V was shortened by 5 bases and J by 1 base, with 9 bases between the two germline ends.

This chain connects TRBV6-6 to TRBJ2-3; 11 bases match TRBD1. V gave up 6 bases and J gave up 5 bases; unmatched junction bases: 7. The CDR3 sequence is 15 residues long. Germline assignment: CDR1 MNHNY and CDR2 SVGAGI (reference sequence). This CDR3 is CASRPGQGAGDTQYF. The CDR3 region has the DNA TGTGCCAGCAGACCAGGACAGGGGGCGGGAGATACGCAGTATTTT.

The rearrangement links TRBV5-5 to TRBJ1-2, with 8 bases that match TRBD1. CDR3 length equals 14 residues. Trimming at V came to 3 bases and at J to 4 bases, leaving 5 bases not matched to a gene. CDR1 SGHKS and CDR2 YYEKEE come from the germline V gene (reference sequence). The CDR3 region has the DNA TGTGCCAGCAGCTCTGGACAGGGCCTCTATGGCTACACCTTC. It codes for CASSSGQGLYGYTF.

The CDR3 sequence: CASSFEENEKLFF. Written as DNA, the CDR3 is TGTGCCAGCAGCTTTGAGGAGAATGAAAAACTGTTTTTT. The chain joins TRBV11-1 to TRBJ1-4; D is ambiguous. The CDR3 extends over 13 amino acids. V lost 3 bases to trimming and J lost 5 bases, with 7 bases between them. Germline lookup yields CDR1 SGHAT and CDR2 FQDESV (reference sequence).

V is TRBV7-8 and J is TRBJ1-5, with TRBD1 matching over 7 bases. V was pared by 4 bases and J by 3 bases, with 3 bases of the junction left unmatched. Germline values: CDR1 SGHVS, CDR2 FQNEAQ. The CDR3 loop spans 14 amino acids. The CDR3 is CASSSGQTNQPQHF. CDR3 coding DNA: TGTGCCAGCAGCTCGGGACAGACCAATCAGCCCCAGCATTTT.

This clone was seen a few times. The chain is built from TRBV10-1 and TRBJ1-5, with D tentatively TRBD1 (5 bases). In germline, CDR1 is WNHNN, CDR2 SYGVQD (reference sequence). V shed 3 bases and J shed 1 base, with 7 bases lying between them. This CDR3 spans 14 amino acids. The CDR3 coding sequence is TGCGCCAGCAGTGACACAGGCAGCAATCAGCCCCAGCATTTT. It yields the protein CASSDTGSNQPQHF.

This chain links TRBV10-3 with TRBJ1-3; maybe TRBD1 (5 bases). This CDR3 comprises 17 residues. The V end lost 0 bases, the J end lost 0 bases, and 12 bases lay between the germline ends. In germline, CDR1 is ENHRY, CDR2 SYGVKD. The CDR3: CAISESQTANSGNTIYF. Here the CDR3 DNA reads TGTGCCATCAGTGAGTCCCAGACAGCGAACTCTGGAAACACCATATATTTT.

This clone was detected once. V usage is TRBV5-6 and J usage is TRBJ2-1, with 8 bases matching TRBD1. The trim removed 4 bases at V and 8 bases at J, leaving 5 bases unmatched. The germline CDR1 and CDR2 sequences are SGHDT and YYEEEE. The CDR3 is made up of 13 amino acids. CDR3 DNA: TGTGCCAGCAGCCGGACAGGGCGCGATGAGCAGTTCTTC. Amino acid sequence: CASSRTGRDEQFF. The full variable domain, with the rest looked up from reference TRBV5-6 and TRBJ2-1, is DAGVTQSPTHLIKTRGQQVTLRCSPKSGHDTVSWYQQALGQGPQFIFQYYEEEERQRGNFPDRFSGHQFPNYSSELNVNALLLGDSALYLCASSRTGRDEQFFGPGTRLTVL.

V usage is TRBV2 and J usage is TRBJ2-3, with D uncertain. The CDR3 spans 16 residues. CDR1 is SNHLY and CDR2 is FYNNEI in the germline V gene. Trimming removed 7 bases from V and 1 base from J, with 18 bases in between. The CDR3 bases are TGTGCCAGCAAGCTGGCGGAAACTTCCCGCACAGATACGCAGTATTTT. Protein sequence: CASKLAETSRTDTQYF.

The rearrangement uses TRBV6-5 and TRBJ2-7, with TRBD2 identical over 9 bases. The CDR3 spans 15 residues. V lost 0 bases to trimming and J lost 4 bases; unmatched junction nucleotides: 4. Germline V gives CDR1 MNHEY, CDR2 SVGAGI. As DNA, the CDR3 is TGTGCCAGCAGTTACTCCGGGACTAGCCGGTACGAGCAGTACTTC. Translation gives CASSYSGTSRYEQYF.

V usage is TRBV19 and J usage is TRBJ1-1, with D possibly matching TRBD1 (5 bases). V was trimmed by 5 bases and J by 7 bases, leaving 14 bases between them. Germline assignment: CDR1 LNHDA and CDR2 SQIVND (reference sequence). CDR3 length: 13 residues. CDR3 bases: TGTGCCAGTAGTCCCCTGGTAACAGGTGAAGCTTTCTTT. It encodes CASSPLVTGEAFF.

The J gene is TRBJ1-5, the V gene TRBV19, with D maybe TRBD1 (6 bases). Germline V CDR1 and CDR2: LNHDA, SQIVND (reference sequence). This CDR3 has 14 amino acids. V dropped 7 bases and J dropped 6 bases, with 16 bases sitting between them. CDR3 nucleotide sequence: TGTGCCAGTACTTCCACAGGGATTAGTCAGCCCCAGCATTTT. It codes for CASTSTGISQPQHF.

The chain is built from TRBV7-2 and TRBJ2-3, with D perhaps TRBD2 (5 bases). The V end was cut by 5 bases, the J end by 6 bases, with 21 bases between. There are 16 residues in the CDR3. Germline V gives CDR1 SGHTA, CDR2 FQGNSA. The CDR3 here is CASSPGYSGRGDTQYF. CDR3 bases: TGTGCCAGCAGCCCAGGTTACAGCGGAAGAGGGGATACGCAGTATTTT.